These 28 T cell receptor beta chains originate from one sample sequenced in a study of blood T cell repertoires in COVID-19. The assay was immunoSEQ multiplex PCR, and TCRdb's table has in-frame clones only and misses some. This sample yields about 140,000 clones, of which over 75% are seen a single time; around 3% belongs to the top ten. Sequenced material: PBMCs or T cells enriched from blood (not recorded which). The receptors derive from a woman between 50 and 59 years old who had recovered from COVID-19.

This chain connects TRBV5-4 to TRBJ1-3, with D possibly being TRBD1 (5 bases). In germline, CDR1 is SGHNT, CDR2 YYREEE (reference sequence). The CDR3 contains 14 residues. V lost 1 base and J 4 bases, leaving 9 bases between the germline ends. CDR3 in DNA: TGTGCCAGCAGCTTGCCAGGGCCGGGAAACACCATATATTTT. The encoded protein is CASSLPGPGNTIYF.

V usage is TRBV6-6 and J usage is TRBJ2-7; 8 nucleotides agree with TRBD1. Looked up from germline, CDR1 is MNHNY and CDR2 is SVGAGI (reference sequence). This CDR3 spans 13 amino acids. V lost 6 bases and J lost 6; bases outside the gene matches: 7. The DNA for the CDR3 is TGTGCCAGCAGCCCCGGGACAGGACTCGAGCAGTACTTC. It yields the protein CASSPGTGLEQYF.

CDR3 amino acids: CASKQTRTDTQYF. The CDR3 region has the DNA TGTGCCAGCAAACAAACACGCACAGATACGCAGTATTTT. The rearrangement joins TRBV28 to TRBJ2-3; no reliable D call. Germline CDR1 is MDHEN and CDR2 is SYDVKM. Trimming removed 7 bases from V and 1 base from J, with 9 bases in between. This CDR3 region has 13 residues.

The chain links TRBV5-1 to TRBJ2-2, with 12 nucleotides matching TRBD1. Germline values: CDR1 SGHRS, CDR2 YFSETQ. The trim removed 2 bases at V and 4 bases at J, leaving 6 bases unmatched. This CDR3 region has 17 residues. CDR3 nucleotide sequence: TGCGCCAGCAGCTTATCCGGGACAGGGGGCTTCACCGGGGAGCTGTTTTTT. It translates to CASSLSGTGGFTGELFF.

V gene TRBV28 combines with J gene TRBJ2-3, with TRBD2 identical over 8 bases. Germline-derived CDR1 and CDR2 are MDHEN and SYDVKM. V lost 6 bases to trimming and J lost 0 bases; unmatched junction nucleotides: 8. The CDR3 runs 16 residues. CDR3 loop: CASSLVSGTSTDTQYF. CDR3 nucleotides: TGTGCCAGCAGCCTAGTTAGCGGGACGAGCACAGATACGCAGTATTTT.

The chain employs TRBV4-2 and TRBJ2-1; the match to TRBD2 covers 11 bases. This CDR3 has 19 amino acids. With 3 bases clipped from V and 1 base from J, the junction kept 11 bases outside the gene matches. Germline assignment: CDR1 LGHNA and CDR2 YNFKEQ. The CDR3 DNA sequence: TGTGCCAGCAGCCAGGTCTATTTAGCGGGAGGGGTTTCCTACAATGAGCAGTTCTTC. This translates into CASSQVYLAGGVSYNEQFF.

The chain has TRBV5-1 and TRBJ2-1; 8 bases are shared with TRBD2. The ends lost 0 bases at V and 3 bases at J; junction bases unmatched: 8. The CDR3 runs to 17 residues. In germline, CDR1 is SGHRS, CDR2 YFSETQ. The CDR3 nucleotides are TGCGCCAGCAGCTTGGCGGAAATAGCGGGGTACTACAATGAGCAGTTCTTC. Its translation: CASSLAEIAGYYNEQFF.

This clone was observed a single time. The chain has TRBV5-1 and TRBJ1-2, with a tentative D call TRBD1 (6 bases). The CDR3 spans 13 residues. The germline V and J ends were trimmed by 3 bases and 13 bases, with 19 bases remaining between them. Germline V CDR1 and CDR2: SGHRS, YFSETQ. The DNA of the CDR3 is TGCGCCAGCAGCTCCAGTCGGGACACCCGAAGCACCTTC. Translation: CASSSSRDTRSTF.

In its sample, this clone was seen once. The chain links TRBV9 to TRBJ2-2, with D maybe TRBD2 (5 bases). The CDR3 runs to 16 residues. CDR1 is SGDLS and CDR2 is YYNGEE in the germline V gene. Deletions cut 0 bases from V and 3 bases from J, with 12 bases between. CDR3 nucleotide sequence: TGTGCCAGCAGCGTAGCGTTGCTAGCCTACACCGGGGAGCTGTTTTTT. Translation gives CASSVALLAYTGELFF.

The V gene is TRBV27, the J gene TRBJ2-2; no clear D. The V end was cut by 2 bases, the J end by 8 bases, with 6 bases between. CDR3 length equals 12 residues. Germline CDR1 and CDR2: MNHEY and SMNVEV (reference sequence). CDR3 region: CASSLRHGELFF. In DNA, the CDR3 is TGTGCCAGCAGTTTAAGACATGGGGAGCTGTTTTTT.

The J gene is TRBJ2-3, the V gene TRBV3-1 (or the pseudogene TRBV3-2); D is perhaps TRBD2 (5 bases). Germline V gene data show CDR1 as LGHDT and CDR2 as YNNKEL (reference sequence). CDR3 length: 15 amino acids. V was pared by 1 base and J by 0 bases, with 8 bases between. The CDR3 nucleotides read TGTGCCAGCAGCCAAGCCAGGACTAGCACAGATACGCAGTATTTT. This sequence encodes CASSQARTSTDTQYF.

The V gene is TRBV3-1 (or the pseudogene TRBV3-2), the J gene TRBJ2-7; 8 bases match TRBD2. The germline V gene encodes CDR1 LGHDT and CDR2 YNNKEL (reference sequence). CDR3 length: 13 amino acids. Trimming at V came to 5 bases and at J to 6 bases, leaving 6 bases not matched to a gene. The CDR3 loop is CASSGTRWGEQYF. The CDR3 DNA follows: TGTGCCAGCAGCGGGACTAGATGGGGCGAGCAGTACTTC.

The J gene is TRBJ1-2, the V gene TRBV6-1; TRBD1 is a possible D gene (6 bases). Per germline, CDR1 MNHNS and CDR2 SASEGT. Trimming removed 1 base at V and 6 bases at J, with 12 bases between. The CDR3 consists of 14 residues. The CDR3 DNA reads TGTGCCAGCAGTGAAGTCGAGGGGGACCATGGCTACACCTTC. This gives the protein CASSEVEGDHGYTF.

This rearrangement joins TRBV19 to TRBJ2-7, with D possibly matching TRBD2 (6 bases). The length of the CDR3 is 11 residues. V was cut by 11 bases and J by 6 bases, with 14 bases left in between. Germline V CDR1 and CDR2: LNHDA, SQIVND (reference sequence). As DNA, the CDR3 is TGTGCCGCTGGGGGGTTTGGCGAGCAGTACTTC. It encodes CAAGGFGEQYF.

V usage is TRBV28 and J usage is TRBJ2-7; 9 nucleotides match TRBD1. The CDR3 is 15 residues long. CDR1 and CDR2 from the germline V gene are MDHEN and SYDVKM. After removal of 6 bases from V and 2 bases from J, the junction contained 8 bases not matched to a gene. The CDR3 here is CASSLTGTGTYEQYF. As DNA, the CDR3 is TGTGCCAGCAGCTTAACCGGGACAGGGACCTACGAGCAGTACTTC.

The chain joins TRBV9 to TRBJ1-6; no definite D call. V dropped 1 base and J dropped 10 bases, with 15 bases sitting between them. Per the germline V gene, CDR1 is SGDLS and CDR2 is YYNGEE. The CDR3 totals 15 residues. The CDR3 DNA reads TGTGCCAGCAGCGTAAGGCCAGGCATAATGTCACCCCTCCACTTT. Amino acids: CASSVRPGIMSPLHF. The whole variable domain, filled in from reference TRBV9 and TRBJ1-6, reads DSGVTQTPKHLITATGQRVTLRCSPRSGDLSVYWYQQSLDQGLQFLIQYYNGEERAKGNILERFSAQQFPDLHSELNLSSLELGDSALYFCASSVRPGIMSPLHFGNGTRLTVT.

As for this clone: This sample includes further DNA sequences coding for the same CDR3. The genes are TRBV19 and TRBJ1-2; D is unresolved. The CDR3 is 15 residues long. V lost 5 bases, J lost 4 bases, and 17 bases lay in between. Per the germline V gene, CDR1 is LNHDA and CDR2 is SQIVND (reference sequence). CDR3 coding DNA: TGTGCCAGTAGTGGGTGGACTTCCCGGGTCTATGGCTACACCTTC. Protein product: CASSGWTSRVYGYTF.

The V call is TRBV3-1 (or the pseudogene TRBV3-2), the J call TRBJ1-2; D gene ambiguous. Trimming removed 3 bases at V and 2 bases at J, with 10 bases between. Germline V gives CDR1 LGHDT, CDR2 YNNKEL (reference sequence). This CDR3 spans 14 amino acids. DNA for the CDR3: TGTGCCAGCAGCCAGTGGCGAGGGAACTATGGCTACACCTTC. Translated, it gives CASSQWRGNYGYTF.

This chain connects TRBV19 to TRBJ1-5; D call uncertain. Germline CDR1 LNHDA, CDR2 SQIVND (reference sequence). The CDR3 is 13 residues long. V lost 6 bases to trimming and J lost 4 bases, with 10 bases between them. Here the CDR3 reads CASRGGENQPQHF. For the CDR3, the DNA is TGTGCCAGTAGGGGAGGCGAAAATCAGCCCCAGCATTTT.

The rearrangement joins TRBV9 to TRBJ1-1, with a tentative D call TRBD1 (6 bases). This CDR3 comprises 13 residues. The germline CDR1 and CDR2 sequences are SGDLS and YYNGEE. Trimming removed 3 bases from V and 1 base from J, with 7 bases in between. The CDR3 DNA sequence: TGTGCCAGCAGCGGGGACACGAACACTGAAGCTTTCTTT. It is translated as CASSGDTNTEAFF.

The chain links TRBV27 to TRBJ1-2; TRBD1 is a possible D gene (6 bases). V was trimmed by 3 bases and J by 8 bases, leaving 16 bases between them. The CDR3 spans 14 residues. In germline, CDR1 is MNHEY, CDR2 SMNVEV (reference sequence). CDR3 sequence: CASSLRLSTGGYTF. The CDR3 DNA reads TGTGCCAGCAGTTTGCGTCTATCGACAGGCGGCTACACCTTC.

V is TRBV19 and J is TRBJ2-2, with no clear D. The CDR3 sequence is 14 residues long. In germline, CDR1 is LNHDA, CDR2 SQIVND (reference sequence). V shed 8 bases and J shed 4 bases, with 14 bases lying between them. The CDR3 protein is CASRYLERTGELFF. The CDR3 coding sequence is TGTGCCAGTCGGTACCTAGAACGCACCGGGGAGCTGTTTTTT.

The V call is TRBV19, the J call TRBJ2-2; 13 bases line up with TRBD2. This CDR3 comprises 18 residues. Germline CDR1 LNHDA, CDR2 SQIVND (reference sequence). Trimming took 4 bases from V and 0 from J; bases not matched to a gene: 5. CDR3 amino acids: CASSKGLAGSPNTGELFF. The DNA of the CDR3 is TGTGCCAGTAGTAAGGGACTAGCGGGGTCCCCGAACACCGGGGAGCTGTTTTTT.

This chain links TRBV7-3 with TRBJ1-1; D might be TRBD1 (5 bases). This CDR3 is built from 14 residues. Germline V gene data show CDR1 as SGHTA and CDR2 as FQGTGA. V was trimmed by 2 bases and J by 5 bases, leaving 12 bases between them. CDR3 coding DNA: TGTGCCAGCAGCTTAGGGGGGATGAGGACTGAAGCTTTCTTT. Encoded protein: CASSLGGMRTEAFF.

CDR3 in DNA: TGTGCCAGTATAGGACTTGGAGGGGCTTATGGCTACACCTTC. This gives the protein CASIGLGGAYGYTF. The chain links TRBV19 to TRBJ1-2; D might be TRBD1 (5 bases). The CDR3 totals 14 residues. Trimming shortened V by 7 bases and J by 5 bases, and 17 bases separated the two germline ends. Germline assignment: CDR1 LNHDA and CDR2 SQIVND (reference sequence).

The CDR3 nucleotides read TGTGCCTGGGGGGGCAGCTTAAATTCACCCCTCCACTTT. It specifies CAWGGSLNSPLHF. The chain carries TRBV30 and TRBJ1-6; possibly TRBD1 for D (6 bases). Deletions cut 5 bases from V and 7 bases from J, with 12 bases between. This CDR3 has 13 residues. Germline-derived CDR1 and CDR2 are GTSNPN and SVGIG (reference sequence).

V is TRBV5-6 and J is TRBJ2-7; TRBD1 matches 10 bases. V lost 0 bases to trimming and J lost 0 bases; unmatched junction nucleotides: 3. The CDR3 has 16 residues. The germline V gene has CDR1 SGHDT and CDR2 YYEEEE. The CDR3 DNA is TGTGCCAGCAGCTTGGCGGGACAGGGGCGCTCCTACGAGCAGTACTTC. Amino acids: CASSLAGQGRSYEQYF.

The chain links TRBV2 to TRBJ2-7; possible D gene TRBD1, 6 bases. Germline values: CDR1 SNHLY, CDR2 FYNNEI. This CDR3 contains 14 residues. V was trimmed by 6 bases and J by 4 bases, leaving 16 bases between them. The CDR3 DNA is TGTGCCAGCAGAGTCGAGGCAGGGGTTTACGAGCAGTACTTC. This gives the protein CASRVEAGVYEQYF. The full variable domain, in which reference TRBV2 and TRBJ2-7 provide the parts outside the CDR3, is EPEVTQTPSHQVTQMGQEVILRCVPISNHLYFYWYRQILGQKVEFLVSFYNNEISEKSEIFDDQFSVERPDGSNFTLKIRSTKLEDSAMYFCASRVEAGVYEQYFGPGTRLTVT.